Below are 24 T cell receptor beta chains sequenced from a single sample in a study of CD8 T cells in Susac syndrome. Reverse transcription of roughly 0.45 to 1 ug RNA was performed with random hexamers. TCRdb processed the immunoSEQ multiplex PCR reads anew with MiXCR; each CDR3 protein has one entry. The table has about 130,000 distinct CDR3 sequences, 85% to 95% seen once; the top ten hold around 0.2%. The material sequenced was CD8+ T cells from PBMCs. All receptors come from a human donor with Susac syndrome.

V usage is TRBV13 and J usage is TRBJ1-1; TRBD1 is a possible D gene (6 bases). Germline CDR1 is PRHDT and CDR2 is FYEKMQ (reference sequence). CDR3 length: 16 residues. Trimming pared 0 bases from V and 0 bases from J, leaving 11 bases between. CDR3 residues: CASSLGATGLNTEAFF. The DNA for the CDR3 is TGTGCCAGCAGCTTAGGGGCGACAGGCCTGAACACTGAAGCTTTCTTT.

V and J are TRBV9 and TRBJ2-1; 8 bases are shared with TRBD2. In germline, CDR1 is SGDLS, CDR2 YYNGEE. This CDR3 has 14 amino acids. J lost 4 bases, V lost 3 bases, and 3 bases had no gene match. The chain's CDR3 is CASSAAGGYNEQFF. The CDR3 nucleotides are TGTGCCAGCAGCGCGGCGGGAGGATACAATGAGCAGTTCTTC.

This chain joins TRBV30 and TRBJ2-7, with 7 positions matching TRBD2. Looked up from germline, CDR1 is GTSNPN and CDR2 is SVGIG (reference sequence). The CDR3 has 14 residues. J gave up 2 bases and V 2 bases, and 6 bases lay outside the gene matches. The CDR3 region has the DNA TGTGCCTGGAGTCTGGGAGCGGGGACCTACGAGCAGTACTTC. Translated: CAWSLGAGTYEQYF.

The chain joins TRBV29-1 to TRBJ2-7; D may be TRBD2 (6 bases). The germline V and J ends were trimmed by 1 base and 3 bases, with 19 bases remaining between them. This CDR3 comprises 16 residues. Per the germline V gene, CDR1 is SQVTM and CDR2 is ANQGSEA. The CDR3 region is CSVEVPTGDGFYEQYF. The CDR3 DNA sequence: TGCAGCGTTGAAGTACCCACGGGGGATGGGTTCTACGAGCAGTACTTC.

The V and J genes are TRBV2 and TRBJ1-1; D is unclear. The CDR3 runs 12 residues. Looked up from germline, CDR1 is SNHLY and CDR2 is FYNNEI. The V gene lost 3 bases and the J gene lost 6 bases, with 8 bases spanning the gap. In nucleotides, the CDR3 is TGTGCCAGCAGTGAGTATCCTCCTGAAGCTTTCTTT. Protein: CASSEYPPEAFF.

This chain uses TRBV12-3 or TRBV12-4 with TRBJ2-7, with a tentative D call TRBD2 (5 bases). With 6 bases removed from V and 3 bases from J, the gap between germline ends came to 15 bases. The CDR3 runs 14 residues. As DNA, the CDR3 is TGTGCCAGCAGCGTGGAGGACCCGAACTACGAGCAGTACTTC. Its translation is CASSVEDPNYEQYF.

This clonotype has only one observation. The rearrangement joins TRBV2 to TRBJ2-7; D unresolved. The CDR3 loop spans 14 amino acids. Germline V gives CDR1 SNHLY, CDR2 FYNNEI. Between the trimmed V and J ends, which lost 6 bases and 7 bases, there was a span of 19 bases. CDR3 sequence: CASRAPGPPEEQYF. For the CDR3, the DNA is TGTGCCAGCAGAGCCCCCGGGCCCCCGGAAGAGCAGTACTTC.

This chain connects TRBV2 to TRBJ2-1; 9 positions match TRBD2. This CDR3 is 15 amino acids long. V was pared by 2 bases and J by 6 bases, with 5 bases of the junction left unmatched. The germline gives CDR1 SNHLY, CDR2 FYNNEI. The chain's CDR3 is CASSEFETSGNEQFF. In DNA, the CDR3 is TGTGCCAGCAGTGAATTTGAGACTAGCGGCAATGAGCAGTTCTTC.

J is TRBJ2-1 and V is TRBV5-1; 8 positions agree with TRBD2. This CDR3 is built from 15 residues. Trimming cost V 0 bases and J 7 bases; bases outside gene matches: 6. CDR1 is SGHRS, CDR2 YFSETQ, per germline. The CDR3 is CASSLVSGSGNEQFF. CDR3 DNA sequence: TGCGCCAGCAGCTTGGTCAGCGGGAGTGGTAATGAGCAGTTCTTC.

The chain combines TRBV27 with TRBJ2-1, with unresolved D. This CDR3 comprises 14 residues. Germline assignment: CDR1 MNHEY and CDR2 SMNVEV (reference sequence). The V end was cut by 3 bases, the J end by 0 bases, with 6 bases between. In nucleotides, the CDR3 is TGTGCCAGCAGTTTGGGTAGCTCCTACAATGAGCAGTTCTTC. Its translation: CASSLGSSYNEQFF.

The chain combines TRBV7-9 with TRBJ2-3; D gene unclear. The CDR3 totals 15 residues. Trimming pared 3 bases from V and 2 bases from J, leaving 12 bases between. Germline V gene data show CDR1 as SEHNR and CDR2 as FQNEAQ (reference sequence). The CDR3 DNA is TGTGCCAGCAGCTTTGCACCAACTACCACAGATACGCAGTATTTT. Amino acids: CASSFAPTTTDTQYF.

The genes are TRBV10-2 and TRBJ2-3; D perhaps matches TRBD1 (6 bases). The CDR3 sequence is 15 residues long. Per the germline V gene, CDR1 is WSHSY and CDR2 is SAAADI. V was trimmed by 1 base and J by 0 bases, leaving 8 bases between them. The CDR3 DNA is TGCGCCAGCAGTGAGTGGGGGCTTAGCACAGATACGCAGTATTTT. Encoded protein: CASSEWGLSTDTQYF.

This chain uses TRBV3-1 with TRBJ2-7; 7 bases match TRBD2. The J segment lost 1 base and the V segment lost 1 base, leaving 4 bases of the junction unmatched. The length of the CDR3 is 15 residues. From germline, CDR1 is LGHDT and CDR2 YNNKEL (reference sequence). The CDR3 is CASSQVVGGSYEQYF. DNA for the CDR3: TGTGCCAGCAGCCAAGTTGTGGGAGGGTCCTACGAGCAGTACTTC.

The chain employs TRBV19 and TRBJ2-7, with D perhaps TRBD2 (5 bases). Germline V lookup: CDR1 LNHDA, CDR2 SQIVND (reference sequence). The V and J ends lost 8 bases and 0 bases respectively, with 11 bases between them. The CDR3 length is 13 residues. The CDR3 here is CASGGDNSYEQYF. The CDR3 region has the DNA TGTGCCAGTGGAGGCGATAACTCCTACGAGCAGTACTTC.

The chain uses TRBV7-9 and TRBJ2-3; weak D call: TRBD2 (5 bases). Trimming pared 5 bases from V and 0 bases from J, leaving 6 bases between. This CDR3 region has 13 residues. Germline V gives CDR1 SEHNR, CDR2 FQNEAQ (reference sequence). CDR3 sequence reads: CASSGESTDTQYF. CDR3 nucleotides: TGTGCCAGCAGCGGGGAGAGCACAGATACGCAGTATTTT.

CDR3 in DNA: TGTGCCAGCAGCCTCACTGGGACTAGCGGGAATGAGCAGTTCTTC. Amino acid sequence: CASSLTGTSGNEQFF. The chain uses TRBV6-6 and TRBJ2-1, with TRBD2 matching over 12 bases. The CDR3 is 15 residues long. CDR1 and CDR2 (germline): MNHNY, SVGAGI (reference sequence). V lost 6 bases and J lost 7; bases outside the gene matches: 7.

Only a few counts were recorded for this clonotype. The V gene is TRBV19, the J gene TRBJ1-1; D uncertain. Per germline, CDR1 LNHDA and CDR2 SQIVND (reference sequence). The CDR3 loop spans 13 amino acids. The V end was cut by 5 bases, the J end by 1 base, with 8 bases between. The CDR3 here is CASSFGANTEAFF. The CDR3 DNA follows: TGTGCCAGTAGTTTTGGAGCGAACACTGAAGCTTTCTTT. The full variable domain, its missing parts supplied by reference TRBV19 and TRBJ1-1, is DGGITQSPKYLFRKEGQNVTLSCEQNLNHDAMYWYRQDPGQGLRLIYYSQIVNDFQKGDIAEGYSVSREKKESFPLTVTSAQKNPTAFYLCASSFGANTEAFFGQGTRLTVV.

The V call is TRBV13, the J call TRBJ1-5, with D unresolved. The CDR3 covers 15 residues. Trimming took off 5 bases at V and 4 bases at J, with 15 bases between the two ends. Germline CDR1 PRHDT, CDR2 FYEKMQ (reference sequence). DNA of the CDR3: TGTGCCAGCAGCGCAAACCGGGCCCCAAATCAGCCCCAGCATTTT. Protein product: CASSANRAPNQPQHF. The full variable domain, in which reference TRBV13 and TRBJ1-5 provide the parts outside the CDR3, is AAGVIQSPRHLIKEKRETATLKCYPIPRHDTVYWYQQGPGQDPQFLISFYEKMQSDKGSIPDRFSAQQFSDYHSELNMSSLELGDSALYFCASSANRAPNQPQHFGDGTRLSIL.

The chain has TRBV3-1 and TRBJ1-2; the match to TRBD1 covers 7 bases. Germline V CDR1 and CDR2: LGHDT, YNNKEL (reference sequence). This CDR3 is built from 14 residues. J was trimmed by 4 bases and V by 4 bases; bases with no gene match: 6. The CDR3: CASSPLGDSYGYTF. CDR3 bases: TGTGCCAGCAGCCCCCTCGGGGACAGCTATGGCTACACCTTC.

This rearrangement joins TRBV28 to TRBJ1-3, with D uncertain. Trimming left V 6 bases short and J 4 bases short, with 7 bases between. This CDR3 is built from 12 residues. Germline V CDR1 and CDR2: MDHEN, SYDVKM. The CDR3 DNA reads as TGTGCCAGCAGCCCTATGGGAAACACCATATATTTT. Translating gives CASSPMGNTIYF.

The genes are TRBV30 and TRBJ1-1; tentative D call: TRBD1 (6 bases). Per germline, CDR1 GTSNPN and CDR2 SVGIG (reference sequence). V lost 4 bases and J 6 bases, leaving 12 bases between the germline ends. CDR3 length: 12 amino acids. This CDR3 is CAWNQDRPEAFF. The DNA for the CDR3 is TGTGCCTGGAACCAGGACAGACCTGAAGCTTTCTTT.

This chain uses TRBV15 with TRBJ1-1, with 9 bases lining up with TRBD1. Germline V gene data show CDR1 as LNHNV and CDR2 as YYDKDF (reference sequence). The CDR3 consists of 17 residues. V lost 6 bases to trimming and J lost 4 bases; unmatched junction nucleotides: 15. For the CDR3, the DNA is TGTGCCACCAGATATGACAGGGGGGGAGCCCAGGGCACTGAAGCTTTCTTT. Its protein product is CATRYDRGGAQGTEAFF.

In DNA form, the CDR3 reads TGTGCCAGCAGAGGGAACCAAGAGACCCAGTACTTC. Translation: CASRGNQETQYF. V gene TRBV9 combines with J gene TRBJ2-5; D remains unclear. This CDR3 is built from 12 residues. Trimming cost V 5 bases and J 0 bases, with 5 bases left between them. Germline loops: CDR1 SGDLS, CDR2 YYNGEE.

This clonotype was counted once. The rearrangement joins TRBV6-2 or TRBV6-3 to TRBJ2-5; D gene unclear. The CDR3 covers 16 residues. From germline, CDR1 is MNHEY and CDR2 SVGEGT. Trimming removed 5 bases from V and 2 bases from J, with 18 bases in between. The CDR3 sequence is CASSRFLGADQETQYF. CDR3 nucleotides: TGTGCCAGCAGTCGGTTCCTAGGTGCGGATCAAGAGACCCAGTACTTC.